The source of this T cell receptor (beta chain) is a study of CD8+ T cells in alopecia areata. The V gene's germline CDR1 is MGHDK and CDR2 SYGVNS. The CDR3 length is 13 residues. V was pared by 5 bases and J by 7 bases, with 11 bases between. Points on this clone: What it binds is not known.

Treatment noted: oral pan-JAK inhibitor, 5-10 mg twice daily. Samples from alopecia areata patients were lesional scalp punch biopsies and peripheral blood. It was cDNA, reverse transcribed from extracted RNA, that served as the sequencing template. Profiled with immunoSEQ multiplex PCR; TCRdb holds only in-frame clones, not every one. The table has 200,000 to 250,000 clones, around 65% seen once. Study-wide points: The study found that many expanded lesional clones persisted in scalp and blood during tofacitinib. An increase in clonality over normal scalp was evident in lesional scalp, especially alopecia totalis/universalis. Only one nonresponder was present, which leaves the link between baseline CD8+ expansion and response uncertain.

The chain recombines TRBV25-1 with TRBJ2-2; D is unresolved. Sequencing used CD4+ T cells sorted from blood, obtained at week 4, from a patient treated with tofacitinib. The TCR sequence derives from a human donor with alopecia areata. The DNA for the CDR3 is TGTGCCAGCAGTTCCTTACACGGCGGGGAGCTGTTTTTT. This sequence encodes CASSSLHGGELFF.